The 20 T cell receptor beta chains reported below all come from one sample, sequenced in a study of T cell responses to AZD1222 COVID-19 vaccine (TCRdb year 2021). Libraries came from the immunoSEQ multiplex PCR assay. Held by TCRdb, this immuneACCESS table contains in-frame sequences only and omits some clones. Under half of the omission traces to an unresolved V gene where checked; the cause of the rest is unknown. In this sample the table shows about 120,000 clones, roughly nine tenths of which occur a single time. About 3% of the sample belongs to the ten largest clones. This specimen's time point label, interpreted: baseline before first vaccination. The starting material was peripheral blood, obtained on day 0 of AZD1222 vaccination. The receptors were sampled from an adult in good health.

The chain is built from TRBV4-2 and TRBJ1-1; D is possibly TRBD1 (5 bases). Germline V CDR1 and CDR2: LGHNA, YNFKEQ. V was clipped by 4 bases and J by 0 bases, with 15 bases between them. CDR3 length: 16 residues. The CDR3 DNA sequence: TGTGCCAGCAGCCCGGGGCAGGTCCGCATGAACACTGAAGCTTTCTTT. It yields the protein CASSPGQVRMNTEAFF.

The chain has TRBV29-1 and TRBJ1-5; 9 positions agree with TRBD1. Germline assignment: CDR1 SQVTM and CDR2 ANQGSEA. Trimming removed 4 bases from V and 5 bases from J; junction bases left unmatched: 6. This CDR3 has 14 amino acids. The CDR3 region is CSVATGGGYQPQHF. CDR3 nucleotides: TGCAGCGTTGCCACAGGGGGCGGATATCAGCCCCAGCATTTT.

The J gene is TRBJ1-3, the V gene TRBV15; no clear D. The CDR3 extends over 15 amino acids. V lost 1 base and J 2 bases, leaving 9 bases between the germline ends. Germline CDR1 is LNHNV and CDR2 is YYDKDF (reference sequence). The DNA of the CDR3 is TGTGCCACCAGCAGAGTTTGGGGTCCTGGAAACACCATATATTTT. Residues: CATSRVWGPGNTIYF.

The chain has TRBV25-1 and TRBJ2-2; 9 positions match TRBD1. V was clipped by 6 bases and J by 1 base; unmatched bases: 3. The CDR3 consists of 15 residues. Germline-derived CDR1 and CDR2 are MGHDK and SYGVNS. CDR3 bases: TGTGCCAGCAGGTCGGACAGGGGGAACACCGGGGAGCTGTTTTTT. Encoded protein: CASRSDRGNTGELFF.

This clone was seen just once. The chain couples TRBV11-2 to TRBJ1-2; TRBD1 aligns across 9 bases. CDR1 and CDR2 (germline): SGHAT, FQNNGV. The V gene end was trimmed by 6 bases and the J gene end by 14 bases; junction bases not matched to a gene: 10. This CDR3 has 12 residues. The CDR3 spells CASSSLQGAGTF. The CDR3 DNA reads TGTGCCAGCAGTTCATTACAGGGGGCCGGTACCTTC.

CDR3 region: CAITAGHGPTDTQYF. The CDR3 DNA sequence: TGTGCCATCACCGCGGGACACGGTCCCACAGATACGCAGTATTTT. The genes are TRBV10-3 and TRBJ2-3, with D perhaps matching TRBD1 or TRBD2 (6 bases each). From germline, CDR1 is ENHRY and CDR2 SYGVKD. This CDR3 region has 15 residues. Trimming cost V 7 bases and J 2 bases, with 16 bases left between them.

The rearrangement joins TRBV5-1 to TRBJ2-7; 7 nucleotides align to TRBD1. The J segment lost 1 base and the V segment lost 4 bases, leaving 11 bases of the junction unmatched. Germline CDR1 is SGHRS and CDR2 is YFSETQ. CDR3 length equals 16 residues. CDR3 loop: CASSPYNRGESYEQYF. The CDR3 DNA reads TGCGCCAGCAGCCCCTACAACAGGGGAGAGTCCTACGAGCAGTACTTC.

The rearrangement uses TRBV5-1 and TRBJ1-2, with D unresolved. The CDR3 sequence is 12 residues long. The V gene lost 0 bases and the J gene lost 9 bases, with 9 bases spanning the gap. CDR1 is SGHRS, CDR2 YFSETQ, per germline. The CDR3 loop is CASSLEALSYTF. CDR3 bases: TGCGCCAGCAGCTTGGAAGCGCTGAGCTACACCTTC.

V and J are TRBV3-1 (or the pseudogene TRBV3-2) and TRBJ2-5; D is uncertain. Trimming stripped 3 bases from V and 5 bases from J, with 10 bases between. The CDR3 runs to 13 residues. The germline V gene encodes CDR1 LGHDT and CDR2 YNNKEL (reference sequence). The CDR3 DNA reads TGTGCCAGCAGCCATCGCACTCGGGAGACCCAGTACTTC. Its protein is CASSHRTRETQYF.

The sample holds one count of this clone. This chain links TRBV7-6 with TRBJ1-4; D remains ambiguous. Trimming removed 2 bases from V and 5 bases from J, with 21 bases in between. From germline, CDR1 is SGHVS and CDR2 FNYEAQ. This CDR3 comprises 18 residues. The CDR3 region has the DNA TGTGCCAGCAGCTTATTACTTCATCGAGACGGAACAAATGAAAAACTGTTTTTT. This encodes CASSLLLHRDGTNEKLFF.

Only one count was recorded for this clone. The rearrangement uses TRBV7-2 and TRBJ2-3, with D possibly TRBD2 on 7 matching bases. This CDR3 has 15 residues. Germline V gene lookup returns CDR1 SGHTA and CDR2 FQGNSA. Trimming left V 8 bases short and J 4 bases short, with 19 bases between. This CDR3 reads CASGEKGGRADTQYF. DNA of the CDR3: TGTGCCAGCGGCGAGAAGGGGGGGCGAGCAGATACGCAGTATTTT.

The CDR3 DNA sequence: TGTGCCATCTCCCTTGGGGGAGAGACCCAGTACTTC. Translation gives CAISLGGETQYF. This chain joins TRBV25-1 and TRBJ2-5; tentatively, D is TRBD1 or TRBD2 (5 bases each). The CDR3 consists of 12 residues. The V and J ends lost 10 bases and 4 bases respectively, with 13 bases between them. Germline V gene data show CDR1 as MGHDK and CDR2 as SYGVNS.

The genes are TRBV6-5 and TRBJ1-5, with TRBD1 matching 7 bases. The CDR3 has 14 residues. V shed 5 bases and J 4 bases; nucleotides not matched to a gene: 5. Germline CDR1 reads MNHEY; CDR2 reads SVGAGI. DNA for the CDR3: TGTGCCAGCAGTCCGGGACAGAGGAATCAGCCCCAGCATTTT. It yields the protein CASSPGQRNQPQHF.

The chain links TRBV9 to TRBJ2-5; 7 bases fit TRBD1. The J segment lost 2 bases and the V segment lost 3 bases, leaving 10 bases of the junction unmatched. From germline, CDR1 is SGDLS and CDR2 YYNGEE. The length of the CDR3 is 16 residues. The CDR3 is CASSERAFRGQETQYF. CDR3 nucleotides: TGTGCCAGCAGCGAGAGGGCGTTCAGGGGGCAAGAGACCCAGTACTTC. Combining the CDR3 with reference TRBV9 and TRBJ2-5 gives the whole variable domain DSGVTQTPKHLITATGQRVTLRCSPRSGDLSVYWYQQSLDQGLQFLIQYYNGEERAKGNILERFSAQQFPDLHSELNLSSLELGDSALYFCASSERAFRGQETQYFGPGTRLLVL.

This clone was seen more than once but under ten times. The chain combines TRBV2 with TRBJ1-1; perhaps TRBD1 as D (5 bases). The CDR3 is 14 residues long. Looked up from germline, CDR1 is SNHLY and CDR2 is FYNNEI. Trimming took off 3 bases at V and 6 bases at J, with 14 bases between the two ends. The CDR3 region is CASSEQVGPAEAFF. For the CDR3, the DNA is TGTGCCAGCAGTGAGCAAGTGGGACCGGCTGAAGCTTTCTTT.

This sequence joins TRBV9 and TRBJ2-3; D unclear. From germline, CDR1 is SGDLS and CDR2 YYNGEE. There are 15 residues in the CDR3. With 4 bases removed from V and 2 bases from J, the gap between germline ends came to 14 bases. The CDR3 sequence is CASSSRGVFTDTQYF. Here the CDR3 DNA reads TGTGCCAGCAGCTCGAGAGGAGTTTTCACAGATACGCAGTATTTT.

The CDR3 region is CAISAWQDPYEQYF. The CDR3 region has the DNA TGTGCCATCAGTGCTTGGCAGGACCCCTACGAGCAGTACTTC. The genes are TRBV10-3 and TRBJ2-7; D gene unclear. Germline CDR1 is ENHRY and CDR2 is SYGVKD. The CDR3 extends over 14 amino acids. V dropped 4 bases and J dropped 2 bases, with 12 bases sitting between them.

The J gene is TRBJ2-1, the V gene TRBV15; the match to TRBD2 covers 10 bases. This CDR3 has 16 amino acids. Germline trimming cut 0 bases from V and 7 bases from J; bases unmatched to any gene: 6. Looked up from germline, CDR1 is LNHNV and CDR2 is YYDKDF (reference sequence). This CDR3 reads CATSRDLMGLANEQFF. The CDR3 region has the DNA TGTGCCACCAGCAGAGATCTAATGGGACTAGCGAATGAGCAGTTCTTC. The full variable domain, with the rest looked up from reference TRBV15 and TRBJ2-1, is DAMVIQNPRYQVTQFGKPVTLSCSQTLNHNVMYWYQQKSSQAPKLLFHYYDKDFNNEADTPDNFQSRRPNTSFCFLDIRSPGLGDTAMYLCATSRDLMGLANEQFFGPGTRLTVL.

CDR3 nucleotides: TGCGCCAGCAGCCCGGGACAGGGGATGGACGAGCAGTACTTC. Amino acids: CASSPGQGMDEQYF. The chain joins TRBV5-1 to TRBJ2-7; 10 bases line up with TRBD1. V lost 4 bases to trimming and J lost 5 bases; unmatched junction nucleotides: 6. The germline V gene encodes CDR1 SGHRS and CDR2 YFSETQ. This CDR3 has 14 residues.

At least ten counts were recorded for this clone. The V call is TRBV27, the J call TRBJ2-7, with D unclear. This CDR3 is 15 amino acids long. Per the germline V gene, CDR1 is MNHEY and CDR2 is SMNVEV (reference sequence). Trimming pared 4 bases from V and 4 bases from J, leaving 17 bases between. The CDR3 here is CASSSISPAEYEQYF. As DNA, the CDR3 is TGTGCCAGCAGTTCCATATCGCCCGCCGAGTACGAGCAGTACTTC.